This TCR beta chain stems from a study of T cells in Graves' hyperthyroidism and ophthalmopathy. Unmatched junction bases numbered 11, after V lost 0 bases and J lost 10 bases. Germline CDR1 MNHEY, CDR2 SVGAGI. The CDR3 loop spans 17 amino acids. Turning to this clonotype: It may be a read error: a sequence one base away is much more abundant.

RNA transcripts gave rise to amplified TCR beta CDR3 regions. The primer set for the first-round RT-PCR of the TCR CDR3 was HTBI. TCRdb called the multiplex PCR reads again in MiXCR, with one record for every CDR3 protein. The sample shows 310,000 or so distinct CDR3 sequences, over 15% of them seen only once. The TCR sequence derives from a woman aged 60-70 years with Graves' ophthalmopathy. Sequencing was done on a sample of blood. V gene TRBV6-5 combines with J gene TRBJ2-1, with 11 bases fitting TRBD2. The CDR3 coding sequence is TGTGCCAGCAGTTACTCGTTGGGGACTAGCGGAGGGGAAGAGCAGTTCTTC. It is translated as CASSYSLGTSGGEEQFF.